What follows are 10 T cell receptor beta chains derived from one specimen sequenced in a study of beta chain features in type 1 diabetes. Study results and caveats: Shorter TCRB CDR3s, moderately but significantly so, were found in Type 1 diabetes patients in all four CD4+ subsets.

Their antigen targets remain unknown. Every isolated RNA sample was fully reverse transcribed, so sequencing captured expressed TCRB transcripts. Repertoires were generated with immunoSEQ multiplex PCR, while TCRdb's copy carries only in-frame clones and drops some. The sample contains 150,000 to 200,000 clones, around 63% of which appear only once. The sequenced sample consisted of naive CD4+ T cells from blood. Source of these receptors: a man aged 25-45 years with type 1 diabetes.

V gene TRBV4-3 combines with J gene TRBJ1-1, with D possibly matching TRBD1 (6 bases). Germline V gene sequence: CDR1 LGHNA, CDR2 YSLEER. CDR3 length: 16 amino acids. The V end lost 1 base, the J end lost 0 bases, and 12 bases lay between the germline ends. The CDR3 loop reads CASSQADRRLNTEAFF. CDR3 bases: TGCGCCAGCAGCCAAGCAGACAGGAGACTGAACACTGAAGCTTTCTTT.

CDR3 in amino acids: CASRTGGIYGYTF. The CDR3 DNA reads TGTGCCAGCAGGACAGGAGGAATCTATGGCTACACCTTC. This sequence joins TRBV7-9 and TRBJ1-2, with TRBD1 as a possible D gene (6 bases). The CDR3 contains 13 residues. Trimming removed 6 bases at V and 4 bases at J, with 12 bases between. From germline, CDR1 is SEHNR and CDR2 FQNEAQ (reference sequence).

The rearrangement uses TRBV28 and TRBJ2-2; 9 nucleotides agree with TRBD1. In germline, CDR1 is MDHEN, CDR2 SYDVKM. CDR3 size: 15 residues. V shed 4 bases and J 3 bases; nucleotides not matched to a gene: 3. CDR3: CASSSGTGYTGELFF. CDR3 DNA sequence: TGTGCCAGCAGTTCCGGGACAGGGTACACCGGGGAGCTGTTTTTT.

The chain has TRBV7-9 and TRBJ2-1; 8 nucleotides match TRBD1. Germline values: CDR1 SEHNR, CDR2 FQNEAQ (reference sequence). There are 14 residues in the CDR3. V lost 5 bases to trimming and J lost 6 bases; unmatched junction nucleotides: 6. In DNA form, the CDR3 reads TGTGCCAGCAGCCCCTGGACAGGGTCCAATGAGCAGTTCTTC. This gives the protein CASSPWTGSNEQFF.

This clone was observed a few times. The chain is built from TRBV5-4 and TRBJ2-3; TRBD2 matches 8 bases. The CDR3 has 17 amino acids. V lost 0 bases and J lost 4; bases outside the gene matches: 10. CDR1 is SGHNT, CDR2 YYREEE, per germline (reference sequence). This CDR3 reads CASSLEIGLAGADTQYF. The CDR3 nucleotides read TGTGCCAGCAGCTTGGAAATCGGACTAGCAGGGGCAGATACGCAGTATTTT.

This clone occurred a few times. The V call is TRBV11-2, the J call TRBJ2-7, with D maybe TRBD1 (6 bases). In germline, CDR1 is SGHAT, CDR2 FQNNGV. This CDR3 spans 16 amino acids. Trimming cost V 0 bases and J 3 bases, with 15 bases left between them. The CDR3 region has the DNA TGTGCCAGCAGCTTAGATCCAATGGGGGACATCTACGAGCAGTACTTC. Protein: CASSLDPMGDIYEQYF.

In this sample, this clone turned up a few times. CDR3 amino acids: CASRDHKNIQYF. CDR3 bases: TGTGCCAGCAGGGACCACAAAAACATTCAGTACTTC. V is TRBV28 and J is TRBJ2-4; D gene uncertain. Looked up from germline, CDR1 is MDHEN and CDR2 is SYDVKM. Trimming took off 6 bases at V and 3 bases at J, with 6 bases between the two ends. This CDR3 region has 12 residues. The full variable domain, its missing parts supplied by reference TRBV28 and TRBJ2-4, is DVKVTQSSRYLVKRTGEKVFLECVQDMDHENMFWYRQDPGLGLRLIYFSYDVKMKEKGDIPEGYSVSREKKERFSLILESASTNQTSMYLCASRDHKNIQYFGAGTRLSVL.

This clone has a handful of counts. The genes are TRBV29-1 and TRBJ2-4; D may be TRBD1 (5 bases). V was cut by 0 bases and J by 1 base, with 10 bases left in between. This CDR3 comprises 15 residues. Germline-derived CDR1 and CDR2 are SQVTM and ANQGSEA. The CDR3 DNA follows: TGCAGCGTTGAAGATGAGGCAGGGGCCAAAAACATTCAGTACTTC. Translated, it gives CSVEDEAGAKNIQYF.

The gene calls are TRBV7-9 and TRBJ2-1; D gene uncertain. The CDR3 runs 13 residues. V gave up 4 bases and J gave up 8 bases, with 12 bases separating them. Germline CDR1 SEHNR, CDR2 FQNEAQ (reference sequence). The DNA of the CDR3 is TGTGCCAGCAGCTCCATAGTGGGTTATGAGCAGTTCTTC. Translation gives CASSSIVGYEQFF.

The chain links TRBV25-1 to TRBJ2-3; 8 positions agree with TRBD1. The CDR3 is 16 amino acids. With 3 bases clipped from V and 1 base from J, the junction kept 6 bases outside the gene matches. The V gene's germline CDR1 is MGHDK and CDR2 SYGVNS. Here the CDR3 reads CASSDPRGRGTDTQYF. CDR3 bases: TGTGCCAGCAGTGATCCCAGGGGGCGCGGCACAGATACGCAGTATTTT.